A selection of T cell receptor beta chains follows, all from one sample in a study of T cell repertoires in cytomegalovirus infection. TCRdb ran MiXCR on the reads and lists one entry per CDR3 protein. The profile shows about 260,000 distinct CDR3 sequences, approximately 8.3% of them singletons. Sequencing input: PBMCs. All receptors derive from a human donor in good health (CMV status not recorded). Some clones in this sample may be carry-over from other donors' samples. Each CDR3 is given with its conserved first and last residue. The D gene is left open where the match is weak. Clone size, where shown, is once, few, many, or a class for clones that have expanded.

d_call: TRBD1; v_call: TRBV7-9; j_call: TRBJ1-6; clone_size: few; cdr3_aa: CASSKGAGQLNSPLHF; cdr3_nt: TGTGCCAGCAGCAAAGGTGCGGGACAGCTAAATTCACCCCTCCACTTT
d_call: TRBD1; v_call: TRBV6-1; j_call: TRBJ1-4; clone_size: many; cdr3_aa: CASRKTGGSTNEKLFF; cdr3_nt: TGTGCCAGCAGGAAAACAGGGGGTTCAACTAATGAAAAACTGTTTTTT
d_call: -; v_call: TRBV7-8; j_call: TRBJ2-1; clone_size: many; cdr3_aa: CASSRGKTPSSDEQFF; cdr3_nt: TGTGCCAGCAGCCGGGGGAAGACCCCTTCATCAGATGAGCAGTTCTTC
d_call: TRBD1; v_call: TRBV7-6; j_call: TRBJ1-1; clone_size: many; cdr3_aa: CASSLGTGLNTEAFF; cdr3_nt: TGTGCCAGCAGCTTAGGGACAGGCTTGAACACTGAAGCTTTCTTT
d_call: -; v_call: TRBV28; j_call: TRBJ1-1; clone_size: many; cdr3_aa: CASSLSSDSAFF; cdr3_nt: TGTGCCAGCAGTTTATCATCGGACAGCGCTTTCTTT
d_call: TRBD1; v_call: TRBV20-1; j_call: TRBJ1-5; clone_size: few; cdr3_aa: CSARNGQGASQPQHF; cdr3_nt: TGCAGTGCTAGAAATGGACAGGGGGCGAGTCAGCCCCAGCATTTT
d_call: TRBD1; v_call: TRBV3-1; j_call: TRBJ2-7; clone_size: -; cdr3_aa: CASSRQGLAYEQYF; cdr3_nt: TGTGCCAGCAGCCGACAGGGTTTGGCCTACGAGCAGTACTTC
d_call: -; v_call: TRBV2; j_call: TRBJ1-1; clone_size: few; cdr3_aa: CASSGTLLNTEAFF; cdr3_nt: TGTGCCAGCAGTGGGACACTATTAAACACTGAAGCTTTCTTT
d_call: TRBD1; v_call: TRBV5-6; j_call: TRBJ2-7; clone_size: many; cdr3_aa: CASSANRGAEQYF; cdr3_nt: TGTGCCAGCAGCGCGAACAGGGGCGCCGAGCAGTACTTC
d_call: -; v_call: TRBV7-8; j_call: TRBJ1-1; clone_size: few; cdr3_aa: CATLAIIPFMNTEAFF; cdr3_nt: TGTGCCACCCTAGCCATTATACCGTTCATGAACACTGAAGCTTTCTTT
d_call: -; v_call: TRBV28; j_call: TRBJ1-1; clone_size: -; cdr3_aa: CASSAVPGTEAFF; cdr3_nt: TGTGCCAGCAGTGCGGTCCCGGGGACTGAAGCTTTCTTT
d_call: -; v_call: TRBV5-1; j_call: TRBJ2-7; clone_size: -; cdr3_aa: CASSRATGRGGYEQYF; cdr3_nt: TGCGCCAGCAGCCGAGCGACAGGTAGAGGGGGCTACGAGCAGTACTTC
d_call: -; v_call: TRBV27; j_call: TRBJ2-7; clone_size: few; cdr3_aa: CASSKDGFYEQYF; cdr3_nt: TGTGCCAGCAGCAAGGACGGCTTCTACGAGCAGTACTTC
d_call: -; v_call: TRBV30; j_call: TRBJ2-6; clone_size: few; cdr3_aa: CALGRTNSGANVLTF; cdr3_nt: TGTGCCCTCGGGCGGACCAACTCTGGGGCCAACGTCCTGACTTTC
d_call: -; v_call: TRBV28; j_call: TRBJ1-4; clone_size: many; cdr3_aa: CASSGKEVTNEKLFF; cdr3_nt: TGTGCCAGCAGCGGAAAAGAAGTGACTAATGAAAAACTGTTTTTT
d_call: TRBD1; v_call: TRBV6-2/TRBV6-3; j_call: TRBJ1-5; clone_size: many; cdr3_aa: CASSYSSGTGKVRGNQPQHF; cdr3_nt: TGTGCCAGCAGTTACTCCTCCGGGACAGGGAAAGTCAGGGGCAATCAGCCCCAGCATTTT
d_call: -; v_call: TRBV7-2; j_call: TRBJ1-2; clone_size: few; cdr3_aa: CASSLVSTGGYTF; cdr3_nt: TGTGCCAGCAGCTTAGTTAGTACTGGAGGCTACACCTTC
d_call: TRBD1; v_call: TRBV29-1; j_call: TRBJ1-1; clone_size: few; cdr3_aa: CSVEGNRGTEAFF; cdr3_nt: TGCAGCGTTGAAGGTAACAGGGGTACTGAAGCTTTCTTT
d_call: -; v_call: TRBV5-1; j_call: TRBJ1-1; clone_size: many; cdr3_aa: CASSLTGKPNTEAFF; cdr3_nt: TGCGCCAGCAGCTTAACAGGGAAGCCTAACACTGAAGCTTTCTTT
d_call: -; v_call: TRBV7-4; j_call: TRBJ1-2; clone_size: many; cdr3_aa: CASSLWSLAGGYTF; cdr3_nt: TGTGCCAGCAGCTTATGGTCCCTGGCCGGAGGCTACACCTTC
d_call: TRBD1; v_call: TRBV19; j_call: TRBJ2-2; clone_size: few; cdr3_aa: CASSTQGAKRTGELFF; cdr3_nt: TGTGCCAGTAGCACACAGGGGGCAAAGCGCACCGGGGAGCTGTTTTTT
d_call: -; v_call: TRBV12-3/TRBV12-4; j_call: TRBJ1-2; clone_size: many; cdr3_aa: CASRLHTGNYGYTF; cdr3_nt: TGTGCCAGCAGACTACATACAGGAAACTATGGCTACACCTTC
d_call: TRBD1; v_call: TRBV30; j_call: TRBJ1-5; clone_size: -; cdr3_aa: CAWRPTGGRDQPQHF; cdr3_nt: TGTGCCTGGAGGCCTACAGGGGGCCGGGATCAGCCCCAGCATTTT
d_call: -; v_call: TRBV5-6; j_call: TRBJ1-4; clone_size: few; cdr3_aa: CASSLIEQREKLFF; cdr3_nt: TGTGCCAGCAGCTTGATCGAACAGAGGGAAAAACTGTTTTTT
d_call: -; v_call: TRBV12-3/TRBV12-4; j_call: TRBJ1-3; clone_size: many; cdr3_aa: CASSPPQVYSGNTIYF; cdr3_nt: TGTGCCAGCAGCCCCCCCCAAGTTTACTCTGGAAACACCATATATTTT